A selection of T cell receptor beta chains follows, all from one sample in a study of cytomegalovirus exposure and HLA in healthy donors. Clones were sequenced by immunoSEQ multiplex PCR, and TCRdb holds only the in-frame ones, with some missing. The sample has more than 150,000 clones, roughly 80% seen once. What was sequenced was PBMCs. Receptor source: a boy aged 5-17 years in good health and CMV-seronegative. Both conserved end residues are part of each CDR3. A D gene is named only where the DNA matches it firmly. Clone size appears in some rows only: once, few, many, or a class for an expanded clone.

>TRBV6-5|TRBD1|once|TRBJ2-1
TGTGCCAGCACCGGACAGGGATCGGTTGAGCAGTTCTTC
CASTGQGSVEQFF
>TRBV30|NA|NA|TRBJ2-1
TGTGCCTGGAGAGTTAGCGCCGGCAATGAGCAGTTCTTC
CAWRVSAGNEQFF
>TRBV30|NA|NA|TRBJ1-1
TGTGCCTTCGACAGGAACACTGAAGCTTTCTTT
CAFDRNTEAFF
>TRBV27|NA|NA|TRBJ1-1
TGTGCCAGCAGTTGGGAGGGGAAAGCTTTCTTT
CASSWEGKAFF
>TRBV7-9|NA|NA|TRBJ2-1
TGTGCCAGCAGCTCGTCAGTTCATGAGCAGTTCTTC
CASSSSVHEQFF
>TRBV5-1|TRBD2|NA|TRBJ2-7
TGCGCCAGCAGCACAGAGCGGGAGGGCAAGTACGAGCAGTACTTC
CASSTEREGKYEQYF
>TRBV7-2|NA|NA|TRBJ1-1
TGTGCCAGCAGCTTAGAGCGGGGGATAGAAGCTTTCTTT
CASSLERGIEAFF
>TRBV20-1|NA|once|TRBJ2-7
TGCAGTGCTAGCCTGGTCTACGAGCAGTACTTC
CSASLVYEQYF
>TRBV30|NA|NA|TRBJ2-5
TGTGCCTGGAGAGGCAAGGGGCTTTGGGAGACCCAGTACTTC
CAWRGKGLWETQYF
>TRBV6-1|TRBD1|NA|TRBJ1-2
TGTGCCGGCAGGGGGAGAGGGAGGTATGGCTACACCTTC
CAGRGRGRYGYTF
>TRBV5-4|TRBD1|few|TRBJ1-1
TGTGCCAGCAGCCTGGACAGGGATGTCGCTGAAGCTTTCTTT
CASSLDRDVAEAFF
>TRBV2|TRBD1|NA|TRBJ1-6
TGTGCCAGCCTACCGGGACAGGGTAATTCACCCCTCCACTTT
CASLPGQGNSPLHF
>TRBV10-3|NA|NA|TRBJ2-1
TGTGCCGCCTCAGATGCAGGGGCAAGCAATGAGCAGTTCTTC
CAASDAGASNEQFF
>TRBV5-1|TRBD1|NA|TRBJ1-6
TGCGCCAGCAGCCGGGACAGGGACAGCTCCTATAATTCACCCCTCCACTTT
CASSRDRDSSYNSPLHF
>TRBV28|TRBD1|few|TRBJ2-7
TGTGCCAGCAGTTTCGTGCCGGGACAGGGCATCGGCGAGCAGTACTTC
CASSFVPGQGIGEQYF
>TRBV30|TRBD1|NA|TRBJ2-7
TGTGCCTGGAGTGTACCGGGACAGGGAGCCTCCTTC
CAWSVPGQGASF
>TRBV2|NA|NA|TRBJ1-3
TGTGCCAGCAGTTACAGGGTGGGTGGAAACACCATATATTTT
CASSYRVGGNTIYF
>TRBV7-9|NA|NA|TRBJ2-7
TGTGCCAGCAGCGTGGGGGGTTTGTACGAGCAGTACTTC
CASSVGGLYEQYF